The next 6 T cell receptor beta chains were all read from a single sample in a study of identical twins. Each CDR3 protein gets one entry after TCRdb re-called the 5' RACE reads with MiXCR. Of about 530,000 distinct CDR3 sequences listed, about a fifth are singletons. Separately, the same data were catalogued under a study of yellow fever vaccine responses in identical twins.

The sample taken for sequencing was CD4+ T cells sorted from blood. These TCRs come from a young woman in good health.

The CDR3 bases are TGTGCCAGCAGTTTACAACTAGCGGGAGGCTTCTACAATGAGCAGTTCTTC. It yields the protein CASSLQLAGGFYNEQFF. V is TRBV12-3 or TRBV12-4 and J is TRBJ2-1, with 12 bases matching TRBD2. This CDR3 has 17 amino acids. With 2 bases clipped from V and 3 bases from J, the junction kept 5 bases outside the gene matches.

This chain joins TRBV3-1 and TRBJ2-4; TRBD1 matches at 10 bases. Trimming removed 4 bases from V and 7 bases from J; junction bases left unmatched: 4. Germline CDR1 is LGHDT and CDR2 is YNNKEL (reference sequence). The CDR3 loop spans 14 amino acids. CDR3: CASSPTGGNNIQYF. For the CDR3, the DNA is TGTGCCAGCAGCCCGACAGGGGGCAACAACATTCAGTACTTC.

This clonotype was seen more than once but under ten times. The chain links TRBV12-3 or TRBV12-4 to TRBJ2-1; D perhaps matches TRBD1 (6 bases). V shed 7 bases and J shed 4 bases, with 14 bases lying between them. This CDR3 region has 14 residues. The CDR3: CASTPTGNYNEQFF. The DNA of the CDR3 is TGTGCCAGCACCCCGACAGGAAATTACAATGAGCAGTTCTTC.

The J gene is TRBJ2-1, the V gene TRBV20-1; 10 bases fit TRBD2. Trimming at V came to 8 bases and at J to 8 bases, leaving 9 bases not matched to a gene. This CDR3 is built from 13 residues. Germline CDR1 is DFQATT and CDR2 is SNEGSKA (reference sequence). Here the CDR3 reads CSPSGLATYEQFF. Here the CDR3 DNA reads TGCAGTCCTTCGGGACTAGCGACATATGAGCAGTTCTTC.

Comment on this clonotype: One end of the junction fails to match germline, which may point to a read error. The chain couples TRBV20-1 to TRBJ2-3, with 10 bases aligning to TRBD2. The CDR3 runs 17 residues. Germline V gene data show CDR1 as DFQATT and CDR2 as SNEGSKA (reference sequence). CDR3 protein: CCARGALAGANTDTQYF. The CDR3 coding sequence is TGCTGTGCTAGGGGCGCCCTAGCGGGAGCCAACACAGATACGCAGTATTTT.

This clonotype has more than one count but fewer than ten. The V call is TRBV4-1, the J call TRBJ2-5; a possible D gene is TRBD2 (7 bases). Trimming removed 7 bases at V and 5 bases at J, with 26 bases between. Germline V lookup: CDR1 MGHRA, CDR2 YSYEKL. The CDR3 consists of 17 residues. CDR3 loop: CASTPGGQSRIWETQYF. CDR3 nucleotide sequence: TGCGCCAGCACCCCCGGGGGGCAGTCGAGGATATGGGAGACCCAGTACTTC.